The entry that follows covers one TCR beta chain sequence. This specimen belongs to a study of blood T cell repertoires in COVID-19. Trimming stripped 2 bases from V and 5 bases from J, with 22 bases between. Germline CDR1 reads LGHDT; CDR2 reads YNNKEL (reference sequence). CDR3 size: 18 residues. Libraries were prepared by immunoSEQ multiplex PCR; TCRdb keeps only in-frame clonotypes and omits some of them. The table records under 300,000 clones, 65% to 85% of them present only once. The clonotype was recovered from a woman between 35 and 50 years old with active or convalescent COVID-19. The chain has TRBV3-1 (or the pseudogene TRBV3-2) and TRBJ2-1; a weak D match, TRBD1 (6 bases). Sequencing was performed on peripheral blood. CDR3 amino acids: CASSQKYTGNGPHNEQFF. Written as DNA, the CDR3 is TGTGCCAGCAGCCAAAAGTATACAGGGAACGGTCCGCACAATGAGCAGTTCTTC.